A selection of T cell receptor beta chains follows, all from one sample in a study of T cells in lung cancer brain metastases. Assay: immunoSEQ multiplex PCR; the TCRdb copy retains only in-frame clones and omits some. The table lists 5,000 to 8,000 clones, roughly 89% of them singletons. The material sequenced was tumor tissue from the primary lung tumor. All receptors come from a man in his fifties with non-small cell lung cancer. Each CDR3 is given with its conserved first and last residue. Fields, in order: V gene, D gene, J gene, clone size, CDR3 protein, CDR3 DNA. The D gene is left open where the match is weak. Expanded clones get a size class; other rows say once, few or many, or leave the size out.

V gene: TRBV16; D gene: TRBD2; J gene: TRBJ2-6; clone size: -; CDR3 protein: CASSPPFPRPGAGGWANVLTF; CDR3 DNA: TGTGCCAGCAGCCCCCCGTTCCCAAGGCCGGGAGCCGGGGGGTGGGCCAACGTCCTGACTTTC
V gene: TRBV5-1; D gene: TRBD1; J gene: TRBJ2-2; clone size: -; CDR3 protein: CASSFGTGVWTGELFF; CDR3 DNA: TGCGCCAGCAGCTTCGGGACAGGGGTTTGGACCGGGGAGCTGTTTTTT
V gene: TRBV20-1; D gene: TRBD2; J gene: TRBJ2-7; clone size: -; CDR3 protein: CSASGGYEQYF; CDR3 DNA: TGCAGTGCAAGCGGGGGCTACGAGCAGTACTTC
V gene: TRBV29-1; D gene: -; J gene: TRBJ2-3; clone size: -; CDR3 protein: CSVDEGFTDTQYF; CDR3 DNA: TGCAGCGTTGATGAGGGGTTCACAGATACGCAGTATTTT
V gene: TRBV7-2; D gene: -; J gene: TRBJ2-2; clone size: -; CDR3 protein: CASSLTGNTGELFF; CDR3 DNA: TGTGCCAGCAGCTTAACTGGCAACACCGGGGAGCTGTTTTTT
V gene: TRBV30; D gene: -; J gene: TRBJ1-3; clone size: -; CDR3 protein: CAWSVGGATGNTIYF; CDR3 DNA: TGTGCCTGGAGTGTAGGGGGGGCAACTGGAAACACCATATATTTT
V gene: TRBV2; D gene: TRBD1; J gene: TRBJ1-1; clone size: few; CDR3 protein: CASKGQGAAEAFF; CDR3 DNA: TGTGCCAGCAAAGGACAGGGCGCGGCTGAAGCTTTCTTT
V gene: TRBV6-5; D gene: -; J gene: TRBJ2-3; clone size: -; CDR3 protein: CATQVATSTDTQYF; CDR3 DNA: TGTGCCACCCAGGTAGCTACTAGCACAGATACGCAGTATTTT
V gene: TRBV7-2; D gene: -; J gene: TRBJ1-1; clone size: -; CDR3 protein: CASSLSPTGNTEAFF; CDR3 DNA: TGTGCCAGCAGCTTAAGCCCTACAGGGAACACTGAAGCTTTCTTT
V gene: TRBV11-2; D gene: -; J gene: TRBJ2-2; clone size: -; CDR3 protein: CASSHQAYGTGELFF; CDR3 DNA: TGTGCCAGCAGTCACCAGGCTTACGGCACCGGGGAGCTGTTTTTT
V gene: TRBV18; D gene: -; J gene: TRBJ2-2; clone size: -; CDR3 protein: CASSQNVDRTGGELFF; CDR3 DNA: TGTGCCAGCTCTCAGAATGTTGACAGGACCGGCGGGGAGCTGTTTTTT
V gene: TRBV29-1; D gene: -; J gene: TRBJ1-1; clone size: -; CDR3 protein: CSVGGGPNTEAFF; CDR3 DNA: TGCAGCGTTGGCGGGGGACCGAACACTGAAGCTTTCTTT
V gene: TRBV7-6; D gene: TRBD1; J gene: TRBJ1-3; clone size: -; CDR3 protein: CASSLLTGEGNTIYF; CDR3 DNA: TGTGCCAGCAGCCTCCTGACAGGGGAGGGAAACACCATATATTTT
V gene: TRBV20-1; D gene: -; J gene: TRBJ2-5; clone size: -; CDR3 protein: CSVGVGETQYF; CDR3 DNA: TGCAGTGTCGGGGTGGGGGAGACCCAGTACTTC
V gene: TRBV5-6; D gene: -; J gene: TRBJ1-5; clone size: -; CDR3 protein: CASSLAGGGWEPQHF; CDR3 DNA: TGTGCCAGCAGCTTGGCGGGAGGGGGGTGGGAGCCCCAGCATTTT
V gene: TRBV19; D gene: -; J gene: TRBJ1-1; clone size: -; CDR3 protein: CASTLHGGIQNTEAFF; CDR3 DNA: TGTGCCAGTACTCTCCACGGCGGGATTCAGAACACTGAAGCTTTCTTT
V gene: TRBV7-9; D gene: TRBD1; J gene: TRBJ1-2; clone size: -; CDR3 protein: CASSTTGAPYGYTF; CDR3 DNA: TGTGCCAGCAGCACAACAGGGGCCCCATATGGCTACACCTTC
V gene: TRBV6-1; D gene: -; J gene: TRBJ1-1; clone size: once; CDR3 protein: CASSEPGDVGNTEAFF; CDR3 DNA: TGTGCCAGCAGTGAGCCGGGAGATGTTGGGAACACTGAAGCTTTCTTT
V gene: TRBV10-1; D gene: TRBD1; J gene: TRBJ2-1; clone size: -; CDR3 protein: CASSPGTAYNEQFF; CDR3 DNA: TGCGCCAGCAGTCCCGGGACAGCTTACAATGAGCAGTTCTTC
V gene: TRBV7-3; D gene: TRBD1; J gene: TRBJ2-2; clone size: -; CDR3 protein: CASSAQGAITGELFF; CDR3 DNA: TGTGCCAGCAGCGCACAGGGGGCTATCACCGGGGAGCTGTTTTTT
V gene: TRBV5-1; D gene: TRBD1; J gene: TRBJ2-5; clone size: -; CDR3 protein: CASSLGQVQEAQYF; CDR3 DNA: TGCGCCAGCAGCCTAGGACAGGTTCAAGAGGCCCAGTACTTC
V gene: TRBV6-1; D gene: -; J gene: TRBJ1-1; clone size: -; CDR3 protein: CASRPMYTEAFF; CDR3 DNA: TGTGCCAGCAGACCCATGTACACTGAAGCTTTCTTT